This T cell receptor (beta chain) was recovered during a study of shared clonotypes between healthy human individuals. The naive CD8 subset, CD45RO-negative cells positively selected for CCR7, excluded terminally differentiated effector memory CD45RA+ cells. Replicate sorted-subset PCRs were loaded with around 220 ng DNA, roughly 33,000 T cell genomes. Data came from immunoSEQ multiplex PCR; TCRdb stores just in-frame clones and leaves some out. The sample has fewer than 700,000 clones; roughly 95% are singletons. V gave up 5 bases and J gave up 2 bases, with 10 bases separating them. The CDR3 consists of 13 residues. The germline V gene has CDR1 SEHNR and CDR2 FQNEAQ (reference sequence).

The chain recombines TRBV7-9 with TRBJ2-7, with unresolved D. Material for sequencing was naive CD8+ T cells sorted from blood. This clonotype originated in a woman younger than 45 in good health. The CDR3 DNA reads as TGTGCCAGCAGCCCGACCTCCCCCTACGAGCAGTACTTC. Its translation: CASSPTSPYEQYF.